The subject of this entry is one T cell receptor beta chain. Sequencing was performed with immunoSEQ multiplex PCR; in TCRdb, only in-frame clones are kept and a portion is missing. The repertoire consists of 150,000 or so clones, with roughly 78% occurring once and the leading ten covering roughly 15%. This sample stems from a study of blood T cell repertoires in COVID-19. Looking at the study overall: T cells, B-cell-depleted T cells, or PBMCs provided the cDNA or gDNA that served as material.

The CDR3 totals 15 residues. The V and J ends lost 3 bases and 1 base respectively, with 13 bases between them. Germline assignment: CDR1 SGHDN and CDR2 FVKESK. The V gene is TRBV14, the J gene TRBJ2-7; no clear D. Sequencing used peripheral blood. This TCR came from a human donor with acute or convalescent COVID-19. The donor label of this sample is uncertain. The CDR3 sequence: CASSHRRGGSYEQYF. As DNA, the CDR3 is TGTGCCAGCAGCCACCGACGTGGCGGTTCCTACGAGCAGTACTTC.